A single sample gave rise to the 18 T cell receptor beta chains below, sequenced in a study of T cells in Graves' hyperthyroidism and ophthalmopathy. TCR beta CDR3 regions were amplified from RNA. The primer set for the first-round RT-PCR of the TCR CDR3 was HTBI. TCRdb reanalysed the multiplex PCR reads using MiXCR and keeps one entry per CDR3 protein. The sample holds under 400,000 distinct CDR3 sequences, around 20% seen once. Sequenced material: blood. The receptors stem from a woman aged 45-65 years with Graves' hyperthyroidism.

This clonotype was detected many times. The chain uses TRBV19 and TRBJ1-1; D ambiguous. The CDR3 is 13 amino acids. The V and J ends lost 5 bases and 0 bases respectively, with 7 bases between them. CDR1 and CDR2 from the germline V gene are LNHDA and SQIVND (reference sequence). As DNA, the CDR3 is TGTGCCAGTAGTCAAAAGTTGAACACTGAAGCTTTCTTT. Translating it yields CASSQKLNTEAFF.

This clonotype was seen repeatedly, ten times or more. V gene TRBV20-1 combines with J gene TRBJ2-7, with TRBD2 matching 13 bases. The CDR3 totals 18 residues. The germline CDR1 and CDR2 sequences are DFQATT and SNEGSKA (reference sequence). J gave up 5 bases and V 3 bases, and 16 bases lay outside the gene matches. CDR3 nucleotides: TGCAGTGCTAGCGGAGAATGGACTAGCGGGGGAAGTCCCCACGAGCAGTACTTC. This gives the protein CSASGEWTSGGSPHEQYF.

This clonotype was recorded at least ten times. The V and J genes are TRBV14 and TRBJ1-2; no definite D call. V lost 0 bases, J lost 10 bases, and 12 bases lay in between. The CDR3 is 13 amino acids. Looked up from germline, CDR1 is SGHDN and CDR2 is FVKESK. The CDR3 is CASSQDQQRYYTF. The CDR3 DNA reads TGTGCCAGCAGCCAAGATCAACAGCGCTACTACACCTTC.

This clonotype was seen more than once but under ten times. V and J are TRBV6-2 or TRBV6-3 and TRBJ1-2, with D hard to call. The CDR3 is made up of 16 amino acids. The germline V and J ends were trimmed by 5 bases and 4 bases, with 20 bases remaining between them. The germline V gene encodes CDR1 MNHEY and CDR2 SVGEGT. The CDR3 DNA is TGTGCCAGCAGTGACCAGGACCTTACCGTCAGCTATGGCTACACCTTC. It yields the protein CASSDQDLTVSYGYTF.

The chain combines TRBV6-1 with TRBJ1-2, with no clear D. Germline lookup yields CDR1 MNHNS and CDR2 SASEGT. V was clipped by 5 bases and J by 3 bases, with 10 bases between them. CDR3 length equals 13 residues. The CDR3 loop is CASSYRSHYGYTF. The CDR3 DNA sequence: TGTGCCAGCAGTTATAGGAGTCACTATGGCTACACCTTC.

Comments on this clonotype: Possible read error: a much larger clone is one base away. This chain connects TRBV7-3 to TRBJ1-3; 10 nucleotides line up with TRBD1. CDR1 SGHTA and CDR2 FQGTGA come from the germline V gene. The CDR3 loop spans 15 amino acids. Losses at the gene ends were 5 bases for V and 2 bases for J; bases not matched to a gene: 3. This CDR3 reads CASSRGQGAGNTIYF. DNA of the CDR3: TGTGCCAGCAGCCGAGGACAGGGGGCTGGAAACACCATATATTTT.

In this sample, this clonotype turned up a few times. This rearrangement joins TRBV29-1 to TRBJ2-2, with no clear D. The CDR3 has 14 residues. The ends were cut back, 4 bases at V and 0 bases at J, with 9 bases in the middle. Germline CDR1 SQVTM, CDR2 ANQGSEA. CDR3 in amino acids: CSVGQSPNTGELFF. Written as DNA, the CDR3 is TGCAGCGTTGGGCAGAGTCCGAACACCGGGGAGCTGTTTTTT.

This clonotype occurred once. The rearrangement links TRBV7-9 to TRBJ1-4; the D gene is possibly TRBD1 (5 bases). The germline V and J ends were trimmed by 5 bases and 0 bases, with 13 bases remaining between them. The CDR3 loop spans 16 amino acids. Germline V gives CDR1 SEHNR, CDR2 FQNEAQ (reference sequence). CDR3 DNA: TGTGCCAGCAGCGCGGACATGTTAACAACTAATGAAAAACTGTTTTTT. This sequence encodes CASSADMLTTNEKLFF.

In its sample, this clonotype was seen a few times. The CDR3 loop reads CASSIGATGLYEQYF. The CDR3 DNA follows: TGTGCCAGTAGTATCGGGGCTACAGGACTCTACGAGCAGTACTTC. The V and J genes are TRBV19 and TRBJ2-7; TRBD1 or TRBD2 may be the D gene (5 bases each). Looked up from germline, CDR1 is LNHDA and CDR2 is SQIVND (reference sequence). This CDR3 is 15 amino acids long. V lost 3 bases and J lost 3, with 15 bases in between.

This clonotype showed up many times. In DNA, the CDR3 is TGTGCCAGCAGCCCCGGACAGGGGGGCGGCTACACCTTC. Amino acids: CASSPGQGGGYTF. This sequence joins TRBV12-3 or TRBV12-4 and TRBJ1-2; 10 bases are a match to TRBD1. CDR3 size: 13 residues. V was pared by 6 bases and J by 8 bases, with 6 bases of the junction left unmatched.

Comment on this clonotype: The conserved closing phenylalanine or tryptophan is absent in this CDR3, likely reflecting a read error. The chain couples TRBV5-1 to TRBJ2-3, with D possibly TRBD2 on 6 matching bases. Trimming stripped 3 bases from V and 2 bases from J, with 10 bases between. CDR1 is SGHRS, CDR2 YFSETQ, per germline. This CDR3 is built from 14 residues. The DNA of the CDR3 is TGCGCCAGCAGCTGGGACTCCAACACAGATACGCAGTATATT. Protein sequence: CASSWDSNTDTQYI.

This clonotype was picked up many times. V gene TRBV7-9 combines with J gene TRBJ2-3; 8 bases align to TRBD1. The CDR3 length is 16 residues. In germline, CDR1 is SEHNR, CDR2 FQNEAQ (reference sequence). With 5 bases clipped from V and 0 bases from J, the junction kept 7 bases outside the gene matches. The CDR3 loop is CASSNRDRSSTDTQYF. The DNA of the CDR3 is TGTGCCAGCAGCAACCGGGACAGGTCAAGCACAGATACGCAGTATTTT. Combining the CDR3 with reference TRBV7-9 and TRBJ2-3 gives the whole variable domain DTGVSQNPRHKITKRGQNVTFRCDPISEHNRLYWYRQTLGQGPEFLTYFQNEAQLEKSRLLSDRFSAERPKGSFSTLEIQRTEQGDSAMYLCASSNRDRSSTDTQYFGPGTRLTVL.

The rearrangement joins TRBV5-5 to TRBJ2-5; 7 nucleotides agree with TRBD1. Losses at the gene ends were 5 bases for V and 1 base for J; bases not matched to a gene: 5. CDR1 is SGHKS and CDR2 is YYEKEE in the germline V gene (reference sequence). CDR3 size: 14 residues. DNA of the CDR3: TGTGCCAGCAGGCGAGGGACAGCCCAAGAGACCCAGTACTTC. It specifies CASRRGTAQETQYF.

This clonotype has at least ten counts. The chain employs TRBV5-1 and TRBJ1-2, with TRBD1 as a possible D gene (6 bases). Trimming left V 0 bases short and J 8 bases short, with 14 bases between. The CDR3 extends over 14 amino acids. Germline V CDR1 and CDR2: SGHRS, YFSETQ. The CDR3 nucleotides read TGCGCCAGCAGCTTGGGACAGGAGGTCGAGGGCTACACCTTC. Residues: CASSLGQEVEGYTF. Filled out from reference TRBV5-1 and TRBJ1-2, the complete variable domain reads KAGVTQTPRYLIKTRGQQVTLSCSPISGHRSVSWYQQTPGQGLQFLFEYFSETQRNKGNFPGRFSGRQFSNSRSEMNVSTLELGDSALYLCASSLGQEVEGYTFGSGTRLTVV.

The rearrangement links TRBV28 to TRBJ1-2, with TRBD1 identical over 7 bases. CDR1 and CDR2 (germline): MDHEN, SYDVKM. The CDR3 length is 14 residues. Germline trimming cut 1 base from V and 5 bases from J; bases unmatched to any gene: 4. For the CDR3, the DNA is TGTGCCAGCAGTTTATTAGGGACAGCGTATGGCTACACCTTC. Translating it yields CASSLLGTAYGYTF.

V is TRBV4-2 and J is TRBJ1-1; the D is unclear. V was pared by 0 bases and J by 2 bases, with 13 bases between. Germline V lookup: CDR1 LGHNA, CDR2 YNFKEQ. The CDR3 loop spans 16 amino acids. The DNA of the CDR3 is TGTGCCAGCAGCCAAGATCTGCGGGGTTTAAACACTGAAGCTTTCTTT. Protein product: CASSQDLRGLNTEAFF.

This clonotype was picked up a small number of times. J is TRBJ1-5 and V is TRBV28; 9 bases line up with TRBD1. After removal of 5 bases from V and 1 base from J, the junction contained 6 bases not matched to a gene. Germline V CDR1 and CDR2: MDHEN, SYDVKM. This CDR3 contains 16 residues. CDR3 residues: CASSNRGLRSNQPQHF. CDR3 DNA sequence: TGTGCCAGCAGTAACAGGGGGCTTAGAAGCAATCAGCCCCAGCATTTT.

This clonotype was detected many times. The chain combines TRBV24-1 with TRBJ1-1, with 8 bases identical to TRBD1. The ends lost 5 bases at V and 5 bases at J; junction bases unmatched: 9. The CDR3 runs to 15 residues. Germline loops: CDR1 KGHDR, CDR2 SFDVKD. The chain's CDR3 is CATSVSTGAGTEAFF. CDR3 nucleotides: TGTGCCACCAGTGTCTCGACAGGGGCTGGGACTGAAGCTTTCTTT.